This TCR beta chain was documented in a study of identical twins. Study-wide points: The presence of invariant MAIT and iNKT cells could partly confound analyses of zero-insertion sequences.

The length of the CDR3 is 15 residues. Germline CDR1 and CDR2: SGHRS and YFSETQ. V lost 2 bases and J lost 2; bases outside the gene matches: 3. A universal primer site arose from template switching, and cDNA bore unique molecular identifiers. Via MiXCR, TCRdb re-called the 5' RACE reads, giving one row per CDR3 protein. The table lists 700,000 to 950,000 distinct CDR3 sequences, 9% to 15% of them singletons. Details on this clonotype: What it binds is unknown.

These data also featured in a second study, about yellow fever vaccine responses in identical twins. From that paper: Twins' T cell vaccine responses reportedly looked partly convergent, partly personalized.

The specimen was PBMCs. The receptor comes from a woman aged 18 to 35 in good health. The chain couples TRBV5-1 to TRBJ2-3; 9 bases line up with TRBD1. As DNA, the CDR3 is TGCGCCAGCAGCTTAGGACAGGGGTACACAGATACGCAGTATTTT. It translates to CASSLGQGYTDTQYF.